This T cell receptor (beta chain) was captured by sequencing in a study of T cells in tumors after PD-1 blockade. Overall study context: Daily vismodegib 150 mg continued in a subset of anti-PD-1-treated patients.

Clones were sequenced by immunoSEQ multiplex PCR, and TCRdb holds only the in-frame ones, with some missing. The sample consists of about 24,000 clones, roughly 80% of them appearing once. This clone came up once. CDR1 is LNHDA, CDR2 SQIVND, per germline (reference sequence). The CDR3 spans 18 residues. After removal of 4 bases from V and 2 bases from J, the junction contained 8 bases not matched to a gene. The rearrangement joins TRBV19 to TRBJ2-1; TRBD2 agrees at 13 bases. The sequences come from PBMCs, collected after anti-PD-1 treatment. This clonotype was sampled from a human donor with basal cell carcinoma. The CDR3 reads CASSSGTSGVITYNEQFF. DNA of the CDR3: TGTGCCAGTAGTAGTGGGACTAGCGGGGTGATTACCTACAATGAGCAGTTCTTC.